Listed here are 26 T cell receptor beta chains from one sample, sequenced in a study of blood T cell repertoires in COVID-19. The data were produced by immunoSEQ multiplex PCR, yet TCRdb's version contains in-frame clones alone and is incomplete. The sample lists approximately 100,000 clones, around 85% occurring once. Sequencing was carried out using peripheral blood. These receptors all stem from a woman between 70 and 85 years old with active or convalescent COVID-19.

CDR3 nucleotide sequence: TGCGCCAGCAGCCCCGGGGAGGTGAGTTCACCCCTCCACTTT. This encodes CASSPGEVSSPLHF. The chain carries TRBV5-1 and TRBJ1-6; D call uncertain. Germline V gene data show CDR1 as SGHRS and CDR2 as YFSETQ. V was trimmed by 4 bases and J by 9 bases, leaving 14 bases between them. This CDR3 has 14 amino acids.

J is TRBJ2-3 and V is TRBV5-1, with 7 nucleotides matching TRBD2. The junction had 6 bases not matched to a gene; V was cut back by 3 bases and J by 2 bases. The CDR3 contains 15 residues. CDR1 is SGHRS and CDR2 is YFSETQ in the germline V gene. The chain's CDR3 is CASSSSGANTDTQYF. In nucleotides, the CDR3 is TGCGCCAGCAGCTCGAGCGGGGCCAACACAGATACGCAGTATTTT. Full variable domain (remainder filled in from reference TRBV5-1 and TRBJ2-3): KAGVTQTPRYLIKTRGQQVTLSCSPISGHRSVSWYQQTPGQGLQFLFEYFSETQRNKGNFPGRFSGRQFSNSRSEMNVSTLELGDSALYLCASSSSGANTDTQYFGPGTRLTVL.

The V call is TRBV3-1 (or the pseudogene TRBV3-2), the J call TRBJ1-1, with D maybe TRBD1 (5 bases). V lost 4 bases to trimming and J lost 1 base, with 13 bases between them. Germline CDR1 LGHDT, CDR2 YNNKEL (reference sequence). The CDR3 contains 15 residues. The CDR3 region has the DNA TGTGCCAGCAGCCGTCCCGGCAGGGCGAACACTGAAGCTTTCTTT. As protein: CASSRPGRANTEAFF.

The V call is TRBV7-9, the J call TRBJ2-7; D might be TRBD2 (5 bases). This CDR3 is 13 amino acids long. V shed 5 bases and J shed 2 bases, with 10 bases lying between them. Germline-derived CDR1 and CDR2 are SEHNR and FQNEAQ (reference sequence). The CDR3 sequence is CASSPAGPYEQYF. In DNA form, the CDR3 reads TGTGCCAGCAGCCCTGCGGGTCCCTACGAGCAGTACTTC.

This chain uses TRBV7-2 with TRBJ2-3; 7 bases map to TRBD2. The CDR3 has 14 amino acids. V dropped 6 bases and J dropped 2; count of bases not matched to a gene: 5. Germline V lookup: CDR1 SGHTA, CDR2 FQGNSA. CDR3 residues: CASRRDYNTDTQYF. The CDR3 region has the DNA TGTGCCAGCAGGAGGGACTACAACACAGATACGCAGTATTTT. Variable domain in full (rest from reference TRBV7-2 and TRBJ2-3): GAGVSQSPSNKVTEKGKDVELRCDPISGHTALYWYRQSLGQGLEFLIYFQGNSAPDKSGLPSDRFSAERTGGSVSTLTIQRTQQEDSAVYLCASRRDYNTDTQYFGPGTRLTVL.

J is TRBJ2-7 and V is TRBV28, with 7 bases identical to TRBD1. Trimming removed 1 base from V and 0 bases from J; junction bases left unmatched: 3. The germline CDR1 and CDR2 sequences are MDHEN and SYDVKM. This CDR3 comprises 15 residues. CDR3 DNA: TGTGCCAGCAGTTTATCGGACAGGTCCTCCTACGAGCAGTACTTC. As protein: CASSLSDRSSYEQYF.

This chain joins TRBV5-5 and TRBJ1-1; the D gene is possibly TRBD1 (5 bases). Trimming pared 3 bases from V and 4 bases from J, leaving 16 bases between. This CDR3 spans 15 amino acids. Germline V gene data show CDR1 as SGHKS and CDR2 as YYEKEE (reference sequence). The CDR3 coding sequence is TGTGCCAGCAGCTCGGTGGGGGGGTTCAGCACTGAAGCTTTCTTT. It is translated as CASSSVGGFSTEAFF.

The chain employs TRBV24-1 and TRBJ2-3, with D tentatively TRBD2 (6 bases). The CDR3 consists of 12 residues. With 5 bases removed from V and 10 bases from J, the gap between germline ends came to 12 bases. Germline CDR1 is KGHDR and CDR2 is SFDVKD. The CDR3 loop is CATSVVGGSQYF. CDR3 coding DNA: TGTGCCACCAGTGTGGTAGGAGGGTCGCAGTATTTT.

The V gene is TRBV5-4, the J gene TRBJ2-5; D might be TRBD2 (6 bases). The V and J ends lost 0 bases and 1 base respectively, with 10 bases between them. Germline V gives CDR1 SGHNT, CDR2 YYREEE (reference sequence). The CDR3 sequence is 15 residues long. Written as DNA, the CDR3 is TGTGCCAGCAGCTTGGGGCTAGCGCGCCAAGAGACCCAGTACTTC. Its translation is CASSLGLARQETQYF. Filled out from reference TRBV5-4 and TRBJ2-5, the complete variable domain reads ETGVTQSPTHLIKTRGQQVTLRCSSQSGHNTVSWYQQALGQGPQFIFQYYREEENGRGNFPPRFSGLQFPNYSSELNVNALELDDSALYLCASSLGLARQETQYFGPGTRLLVL.

This clone was seen a handful of times. This chain links TRBV10-2 with TRBJ2-1, with D tentatively TRBD2 (6 bases). CDR1 and CDR2 from the germline V gene are WSHSY and SAAADI. Deletions cut 6 bases from V and 1 base from J, with 10 bases between. CDR3 length: 14 residues. CDR3 sequence reads: CASRAGPSYNEQFF. CDR3 bases: TGCGCCAGCAGGGCGGGGCCTTCCTACAATGAGCAGTTCTTC.

The chain joins TRBV30 to TRBJ1-3, with no clear D. Trimming took 2 bases from V and 3 from J, leaving 14 bases between them. The CDR3 totals 15 residues. Germline CDR1 GTSNPN, CDR2 SVGIG (reference sequence). The CDR3 sequence: CAWSRPTIRGNTIYF. The DNA for the CDR3 is TGTGCCTGGAGTCGGCCAACTATCCGTGGAAACACCATATATTTT. Using reference TRBV30 and TRBJ1-3 for the parts outside the CDR3, the full variable domain is SQTIHQWPATLVQPVGSPLSLECTVEGTSNPNLYWYRQAAGRGLQLLFYSVGIGQISSEVPQNLSASRPQDRQFILSSKKLLLSDSGFYLCAWSRPTIRGNTIYFGEGSWLTVV.

In DNA, the CDR3 is TGTGCCTGGAGTGAGGGACACGCGAACACCGGGGAGCTGTTTTTT. As protein: CAWSEGHANTGELFF. V is TRBV30 and J is TRBJ2-2; tentatively, D is TRBD1 (6 bases). The CDR3 consists of 15 residues. Looked up from germline, CDR1 is GTSNPN and CDR2 is SVGIG (reference sequence). V was cut by 1 base and J by 0 bases, with 9 bases left in between. Based on the CDR3 plus reference TRBV30 and TRBJ2-2, the full variable domain is SQTIHQWPATLVQPVGSPLSLECTVEGTSNPNLYWYRQAAGRGLQLLFYSVGIGQISSEVPQNLSASRPQDRQFILSSKKLLLSDSGFYLCAWSEGHANTGELFFGEGSRLTVL.

This clone has only a few counts. This sequence joins TRBV11-3 and TRBJ2-1; the match to TRBD2 covers 7 bases. The CDR3 has 15 residues. Per germline, CDR1 SGHNT and CDR2 YENEEA. V was pared by 1 base and J by 4 bases, with 4 bases of the junction left unmatched. The CDR3, as DNA: TGTGCCAGCAGCTTAGGGGCTAGCGGATACAATGAGCAGTTCTTC. Its translation: CASSLGASGYNEQFF.

The chain joins TRBV4-3 to TRBJ1-1; maybe TRBD1 (5 bases). Germline CDR1 LGHNA, CDR2 YSLEER. This CDR3 contains 14 residues. Trimming left V 8 bases short and J 0 bases short, with 13 bases between. CDR3 DNA: TGCGCCAGCGGTGACCAGGGCGTGAACACTGAAGCTTTCTTT. Its protein product is CASGDQGVNTEAFF.

The chain links TRBV7-9 to TRBJ2-2; 8 bases line up with TRBD2. The V and J ends lost 5 bases and 0 bases, in that order; junction bases with no gene match: 5. CDR1 SEHNR and CDR2 FQNEAQ come from the germline V gene (reference sequence). The CDR3 has 16 amino acids. CDR3: CASSPPGLANTGELFF. DNA of the CDR3: TGTGCCAGCAGCCCACCGGGACTAGCGAACACCGGGGAGCTGTTTTTT. The full variable domain, completed using reference TRBV7-9 and TRBJ2-2, is DTGVSQNPRHKITKRGQNVTFRCDPISEHNRLYWYRQTLGQGPEFLTYFQNEAQLEKSRLLSDRFSAERPKGSFSTLEIQRTEQGDSAMYLCASSPPGLANTGELFFGEGSRLTVL.

The V gene is TRBV15, the J gene TRBJ2-1; D remains unclear. Per the germline V gene, CDR1 is LNHNV and CDR2 is YYDKDF (reference sequence). V was trimmed by 0 bases and J by 4 bases, leaving 13 bases between them. The CDR3 consists of 16 residues. The CDR3 region has the DNA TGTGCCACCAGCAGAGATGTGTCAGGATATTACAATGAGCAGTTCTTC. As protein: CATSRDVSGYYNEQFF.

The rearrangement uses TRBV28 and TRBJ1-2; TRBD1 matches 12 bases. This CDR3 is built from 14 residues. V lost 8 bases, J lost 5 bases, and 6 bases stayed unmatched. CDR1 MDHEN and CDR2 SYDVKM come from the germline V gene. The CDR3 DNA follows: TGTGCCAGCGGAGGGACAGGGGGCGGGTATGGCTACACCTTC. Amino acid sequence: CASGGTGGGYGYTF.

Comment on this clone: Different DNA sequences within this sample yield the same CDR3. This sequence joins TRBV5-1 and TRBJ2-5; 7 bases agree with TRBD1. V gave up 4 bases and J gave up 1 base; unmatched junction bases: 4. This CDR3 is 14 amino acids long. Germline CDR1 SGHRS, CDR2 YFSETQ. The CDR3 DNA reads as TGCGCCAGCAGCCTAGGGACAGTCCAAGAGACCCAGTACTTC. This encodes CASSLGTVQETQYF.

The genes are TRBV2 and TRBJ1-1; 10 bases agree with TRBD1. J lost 1 base, V lost 6 bases, and 2 bases had no gene match. Germline V gene data show CDR1 as SNHLY and CDR2 as FYNNEI. The CDR3 is made up of 14 amino acids. The CDR3 DNA reads as TGTGCCAGCAGCGGGGACAGGGGGAACACTGAAGCTTTCTTT. It specifies CASSGDRGNTEAFF.

The chain is built from TRBV28 and TRBJ2-3; D may be TRBD1 (5 bases). Germline V gene lookup returns CDR1 MDHEN and CDR2 SYDVKM. The CDR3 extends over 16 amino acids. The V and J ends lost 1 base and 0 bases respectively, with 11 bases between them. Here the CDR3 reads CASSLYPGRSTDTQYF. In nucleotides, the CDR3 is TGTGCCAGCAGTTTATATCCAGGGCGGAGCACAGATACGCAGTATTTT.

The chain couples TRBV28 to TRBJ1-1, with D possibly being TRBD1 (5 bases). Trimming took off 4 bases at V and 1 base at J, with 7 bases between the two ends. Germline CDR1 and CDR2: MDHEN and SYDVKM. The CDR3 runs to 13 residues. This CDR3 is CASSSRENTEAFF. The CDR3 DNA sequence: TGTGCCAGCAGTTCCAGGGAGAACACTGAAGCTTTCTTT.

This clone has just one count. The J gene is TRBJ2-3, the V gene TRBV5-1; 8 nucleotides align to TRBD2. This CDR3 comprises 15 residues. Germline V lookup: CDR1 SGHRS, CDR2 YFSETQ. The V gene end was trimmed by 4 bases and the J gene end by 0 bases; junction bases not matched to a gene: 4. The DNA for the CDR3 is TGCGCCAGCAGCCACCCGGGGGGGAGCACAGATACGCAGTATTTT. Its protein product is CASSHPGGSTDTQYF.

The rearrangement uses TRBV2 and TRBJ2-3; 11 bases map to TRBD2. From germline, CDR1 is SNHLY and CDR2 FYNNEI. Trimming cost V 2 bases and J 6 bases; bases outside gene matches: 7. The CDR3 runs to 16 residues. The CDR3 protein is CASSEILAGGGDTQYF. The CDR3 region has the DNA TGTGCCAGCAGTGAAATCTTAGCGGGAGGGGGTGATACGCAGTATTTT. The complete variable domain, with remaining parts taken from reference TRBV2 and TRBJ2-3, reads EPEVTQTPSHQVTQMGQEVILRCVPISNHLYFYWYRQILGQKVEFLVSFYNNEISEKSEIFDDQFSVERPDGSNFTLKIRSTKLEDSAMYFCASSEILAGGGDTQYFGPGTRLTVL.

This clone has only one observation. The chain uses TRBV7-2 and TRBJ1-3; unclear D gene. V lost 6 bases and J lost 3, with 15 bases in between. The CDR3 contains 15 residues. CDR1 is SGHTA and CDR2 is FQGNSA in the germline V gene. The CDR3 spells CASSLGGQYGNTIYF. The CDR3 DNA sequence: TGTGCCAGCAGTCTCGGCGGGCAATATGGAAACACCATATATTTT. Full variable domain (remainder filled in from reference TRBV7-2 and TRBJ1-3): GAGVSQSPSNKVTEKGKDVELRCDPISGHTALYWYRQSLGQGLEFLIYFQGNSAPDKSGLPSDRFSAERTGGSVSTLTIQRTQQEDSAVYLCASSLGGQYGNTIYFGEGSWLTVV.

The chain is built from TRBV18 and TRBJ2-7, with 10 bases matching TRBD2. J gave up 6 bases and V 3 bases, and 8 bases lay outside the gene matches. CDR3 length: 15 residues. Germline CDR1 KGHSH, CDR2 LQKENI. This chain's CDR3 is CASSPQSGGAFEQYF. In nucleotides, the CDR3 is TGTGCCAGCTCACCTCAAAGCGGGGGGGCCTTCGAGCAGTACTTC.

The rearrangement links TRBV28 to TRBJ1-6, with 7 bases matching TRBD1. V lost 5 bases and J lost 3; bases outside the gene matches: 7. Germline V CDR1 and CDR2: MDHEN, SYDVKM. The CDR3 spans 16 residues. Here the CDR3 DNA reads TGTGCCAGCAGTCCCTCTGACAGGGTCTATAATTCACCCCTCCACTTT. Translation gives CASSPSDRVYNSPLHF.